This entry lists 19 T cell receptor beta chains sequenced from one sample in a study of T cells in Graves' hyperthyroidism and ophthalmopathy (dated by TCRdb to about 2019). Receptor libraries were prepared by multiplex PCR. The run used an Illumina HiSeq 2000. The TCR beta CDR3 regions were amplified from the RNA transcripts. The first round of RT-PCR for the TCR CDR3 was performed with the HTBI primer set and the Qiagen OneStep RT-PCR kit. TCRdb reworked the public reads: Q25 trimming with fastp, MiXCR clone assembly, productive beta chains retained. Each entry merges the rows of one CDR3 protein and shows their most common DNA and genes. This sample comprises about 700,000 distinct CDR3 sequences, about 45% of them detected only once. Less than 9% of the sample belongs to the ten largest clones. The sample taken for sequencing was peripheral blood or thyroid tissue (not recorded which). Receptors originate from an adult man with Graves' disease, either hyperthyroidism or ophthalmopathy (not recorded which).

The chain couples TRBV5-8 to TRBJ1-2, with 8 bases that match TRBD1. The CDR3 runs to 14 residues. Germline CDR1 and CDR2: SGHTS and YDEGEE. The J segment lost 3 bases and the V segment lost 2 bases, leaving 3 bases of the junction unmatched. The CDR3 DNA follows: TGTGCCAGCAGCTTCGAGACAGGGGACTATGGCTACACCTTC. Translated, it gives CASSFETGDYGYTF.

V and J are TRBV29-1 and TRBJ1-5, with D unresolved. Between the trimmed V and J ends, which lost 5 bases and 2 bases, there was a span of 10 bases. The CDR3 has 13 residues. Per germline, CDR1 SQVTM and CDR2 ANQGSEA. CDR3 coding DNA: TGCAGCGTTATAAGCGGGCGCAATCAGCCCCAGCATTTT. Protein product: CSVISGRNQPQHF.

Details on this clonotype: This likely comes from a read error, as the CDR3 has no conserved phenylalanine or tryptophan at its end. It is unclear where the CDR3 begins or ends on the DNA, so no DNA is shown, and the CDR3 is as TCRdb lists it. This sequence joins TRBV15 and TRBJ1-4. Counting both end residues, the CDR3 totals 8 amino acids. Germline CDR1 and CDR2: LNHNV and YYDKDF (reference sequence). The CDR3 here is CATSREAI.

This clonotype was seen just once. This chain uses TRBV9 with TRBJ2-5; D is possibly TRBD1 (5 bases). The CDR3 spans 16 residues. From germline, CDR1 is SGDLS and CDR2 YYNGEE. V was trimmed by 4 bases and J by 0 bases, leaving 16 bases between them. CDR3 in DNA: TGTGCCAGCAGCCTGACAGCCAAGCCGTACCAAGAGACCCAGTACTTC. Translation gives CASSLTAKPYQETQYF.

The chain has TRBV24-1 and TRBJ1-2, with 8 positions matching TRBD1. The trim removed 7 bases at V and 4 bases at J, leaving 10 bases unmatched. The CDR3 has 15 residues. Germline V gives CDR1 KGHDR, CDR2 SFDVKD. CDR3 DNA: TGTGCCACCAGCGCTCCAGGACAGGGTGGCTATGGCTACACCTTC. Its protein product is CATSAPGQGGYGYTF.

The chain is built from TRBV7-2 and TRBJ1-2, with 8 bases that match TRBD1. CDR3 size: 14 residues. Looked up from germline, CDR1 is SGHTA and CDR2 is FQGNSA. The junction had 10 bases not matched to a gene; V was cut back by 9 bases and J by 4 bases. Here the CDR3 DNA reads TGTGCCAGTAGTTTTACAGGGGGGACCTATGGCTACACCTTC. Translating gives CASSFTGGTYGYTF.

V is TRBV10-1 and J is TRBJ2-7; weak D call: TRBD1 (7 bases). The CDR3 is made up of 15 amino acids. Germline V gene lookup returns CDR1 WNHNN and CDR2 SYGVQD (reference sequence). V lost 6 bases to trimming and J lost 5 bases, with 20 bases between them. In DNA form, the CDR3 reads TGCGCCAGCAGCCAAGCCAGGGGGGAAATAGACGAGCAGTACTTC. Translating gives CASSQARGEIDEQYF.

This chain joins TRBV7-2 and TRBJ1-1; D is unclear. From germline, CDR1 is SGHTA and CDR2 FQGNSA. Between the trimmed V and J ends, which lost 2 bases and 8 bases, there was a span of 12 bases. CDR3 size: 13 residues. CDR3: CASSLPGPIEAFF. The CDR3, as DNA: TGTGCCAGCAGCTTACCCGGGCCGATCGAAGCTTTCTTT.

This clonotype was counted ten times or more. This chain links TRBV7-8 with TRBJ2-7; perhaps TRBD2 as D (5 bases). From germline, CDR1 is SGHVS and CDR2 FQNEAQ. The CDR3 is 14 amino acids. V was cut by 1 base and J by 4 bases, with 11 bases left in between. The CDR3 DNA follows: TGTGCCAGCAGCTTAGGGGATACGGGGTACGAGCAGTACTTC. Amino acid sequence: CASSLGDTGYEQYF.

Regarding this clonotype: A read error is possible here, since a much larger clone lies one base away. The chain carries TRBV29-1 and TRBJ1-4; maybe TRBD1 (5 bases). Germline CDR1 is SQVTM and CDR2 is ANQGSEA. This CDR3 has 14 amino acids. As DNA, the CDR3 is TGCAGCGTTGCGCAGGGAAGGATTAATGAAAAACTGCTTTTT. Translating it yields CSVAQGRINEKLLF.

The table lists this clonotype with a count of one. A much larger clonotype is one base distant, so this may be a read error. V and J are TRBV2 and TRBJ1-5, with D possibly TRBD1 on 5 matching bases. Between the trimmed V and J ends, which lost 6 bases and 7 bases, there was a span of 16 bases. CDR3 length: 14 residues. Germline CDR1 reads SNHLY; CDR2 reads FYNNEI. The CDR3 sequence is CASRTGIGVQPQHF. CDR3 nucleotide sequence: TGTGCCAGCAGAACCGGGATAGGGGTCCAGCCCCAGCATTTT.

The V call is TRBV20-1, the J call TRBJ1-2; D gene uncertain. This CDR3 comprises 11 residues. Trimming removed 0 bases at V and 6 bases at J, with 5 bases between. Germline CDR1 and CDR2: DFQATT and SNEGSKA (reference sequence). CDR3 amino acids: CSARDGNGYTF. The CDR3 DNA reads TGCAGTGCTAGAGACGGAAATGGCTACACCTTC.

The chain uses TRBV5-6 and TRBJ1-2, with D possibly TRBD1 on 5 matching bases. Germline CDR1 is SGHDT and CDR2 is YYEEEE. The CDR3 loop spans 15 amino acids. V gave up 3 bases and J gave up 4 bases, with 16 bases separating them. The DNA of the CDR3 is TGTGCCAGCAGCTCGATACAGGATGTTGGCTATGGCTACACCTTC. It codes for CASSSIQDVGYGYTF. Using reference TRBV5-6 and TRBJ1-2 for the parts outside the CDR3, the full variable domain is DAGVTQSPTHLIKTRGQQVTLRCSPKSGHDTVSWYQQALGQGPQFIFQYYEEEERQRGNFPDRFSGHQFPNYSSELNVNALLLGDSALYLCASSSIQDVGYGYTFGSGTRLTVV.

The V call is TRBV10-3, the J call TRBJ1-1, with TRBD1 matching 10 bases. CDR3 length: 15 residues. After removal of 10 bases from V and 3 bases from J, the junction contained 11 bases not matched to a gene. CDR1 is ENHRY and CDR2 is SYGVKD in the germline V gene. CDR3: CASSEGQGEDTEAFF. The CDR3 region has the DNA TGTGCCAGCAGCGAAGGACAGGGGGAGGACACTGAAGCTTTCTTT.

The gene calls are TRBV11-2 and TRBJ2-7; 7 nucleotides match TRBD2. Germline assignment: CDR1 SGHAT and CDR2 FQNNGV. The V segment lost 5 bases and the J segment 2 bases; nucleotides outside the gene matches: 9. The CDR3 covers 15 residues. The CDR3 protein is CASSQGGGRAYEQYF. The CDR3 DNA sequence: TGTGCCAGCAGCCAAGGTGGAGGGAGGGCCTACGAGCAGTACTTC.

V is TRBV9 and J is TRBJ1-1; D is unclear. The CDR3 has 12 residues. The germline CDR1 and CDR2 sequences are SGDLS and YYNGEE. V lost 4 bases, J lost 9 bases, and 13 bases lay in between. CDR3 in amino acids: CASSQLSTQAFF. In nucleotides, the CDR3 is TGTGCCAGCAGCCAGTTGTCAACACAAGCTTTCTTT.

The chain combines TRBV10-3 with TRBJ1-3; D not certain. V lost 0 bases and J 2 bases, leaving 5 bases between the germline ends. This CDR3 comprises 14 residues. CDR1 and CDR2 (germline): ENHRY, SYGVKD. Here the CDR3 reads CAISESGAGNTIYF. The CDR3 coding sequence is TGTGCCATCAGTGAGTCGGGTGCTGGAAACACCATATATTTT.

The genes are TRBV7-2 and TRBJ1-2; D gene unclear. The germline gives CDR1 SGHTA, CDR2 FQGNSA. Trimming took off 1 base at V and 8 bases at J, with 8 bases between the two ends. CDR3 size: 12 residues. Written as DNA, the CDR3 is TGTGCCAGCAGCTTAGGGAGGTCGGGCTACACCTTC. Translating gives CASSLGRSGYTF.

The sample holds one count of this clonotype. The J gene is TRBJ1-1, the V gene TRBV5-1; D gene uncertain. The CDR3 is 14 amino acids. Trimming cost V 0 bases and J 1 base, with 7 bases left between them. Germline V lookup: CDR1 SGHRS, CDR2 YFSETQ. CDR3 amino acids: CASSLGHWNTEAFF. CDR3 nucleotide sequence: TGCGCCAGCAGCTTGGGACACTGGAACACTGAAGCTTTCTTT.